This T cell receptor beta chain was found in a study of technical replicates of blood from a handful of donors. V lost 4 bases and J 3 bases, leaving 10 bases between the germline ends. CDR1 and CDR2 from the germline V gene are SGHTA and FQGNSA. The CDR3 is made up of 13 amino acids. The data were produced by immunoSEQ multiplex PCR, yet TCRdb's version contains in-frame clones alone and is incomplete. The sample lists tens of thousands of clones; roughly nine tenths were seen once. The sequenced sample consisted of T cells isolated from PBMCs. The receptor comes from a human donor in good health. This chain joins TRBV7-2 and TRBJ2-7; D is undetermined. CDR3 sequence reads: CASSSQRVYEQYF. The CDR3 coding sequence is TGTGCCAGCAGCTCTCAACGGGTCTACGAGCAGTACTTC.